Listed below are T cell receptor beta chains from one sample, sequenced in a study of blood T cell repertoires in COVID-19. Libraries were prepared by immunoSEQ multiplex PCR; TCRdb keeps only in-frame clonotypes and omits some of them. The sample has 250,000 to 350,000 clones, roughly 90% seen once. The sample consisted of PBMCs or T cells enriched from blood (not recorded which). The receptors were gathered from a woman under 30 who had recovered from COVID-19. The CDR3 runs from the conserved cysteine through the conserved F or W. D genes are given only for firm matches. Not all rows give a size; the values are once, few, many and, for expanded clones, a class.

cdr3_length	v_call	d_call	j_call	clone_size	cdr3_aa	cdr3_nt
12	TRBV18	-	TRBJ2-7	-	CASSPPESEQYF	TGTGCCAGCTCACCACCGGAGAGCGAGCAGTACTTC
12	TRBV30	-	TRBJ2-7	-	CAWSVLPTEQYF	TGTGCCTGGAGTGTACTTCCGACAGAGCAGTACTTC
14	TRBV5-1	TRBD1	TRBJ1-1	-	CASSLGGQITEAFF	TGCGCCAGCAGCTTGGGGGGACAGATTACTGAAGCTTTCTTT
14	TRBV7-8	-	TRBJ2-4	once	CASSLVPEGNIQYF	TGTGCCAGCAGCTTAGTTCCCGAGGGAAACATTCAGTACTTC
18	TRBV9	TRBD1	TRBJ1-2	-	CASSASATGGTVDYGYTF	TGTGCCAGCAGCGCCTCAGCTACAGGGGGCACGGTGGACTATGGCTACACCTTC
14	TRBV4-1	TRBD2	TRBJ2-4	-	CASSPGLAVNIQYF	TGCGCCAGCAGCCCCGGACTAGCGGTTAACATTCAGTACTTC
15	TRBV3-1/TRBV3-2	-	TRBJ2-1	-	CASSQTGLARNEQFF	TGTGCCAGCAGCCAGACGGGGCTAGCGAGGAATGAGCAGTTCTTC
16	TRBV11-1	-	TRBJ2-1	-	CASSQSPGTSYNEQFF	TGTGCCAGCAGCCAAAGCCCCGGGACAAGTTACAATGAGCAGTTCTTC
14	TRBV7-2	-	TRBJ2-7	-	CASSHQGGSYEQYF	TGTGCCAGCAGCCACCAAGGGGGTTCCTACGAGCAGTACTTC
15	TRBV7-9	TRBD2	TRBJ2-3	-	CASSLASGGADTQYF	TGTGCCAGCAGCTTAGCTAGCGGGGGGGCAGATACGCAGTATTTT
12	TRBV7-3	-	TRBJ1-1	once	CASSQGGGIAFF	TGTGCCAGCAGCCAAGGTGGGGGCATAGCTTTCTTT
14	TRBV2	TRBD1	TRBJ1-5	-	CAGAGTGADQPQHF	TGTGCCGGGGCCGGGACAGGGGCGGATCAGCCCCAGCATTTT
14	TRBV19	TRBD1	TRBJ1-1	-	CASTPTGSRGLAFF	TGTGCCAGTACCCCGACAGGGTCCCGGGGATTGGCTTTCTTT
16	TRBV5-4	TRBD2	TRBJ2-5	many	CASSLPASGGQETQYF	TGTGCCAGCAGCTTGCCGGCTAGCGGGGGGCAAGAGACCCAGTACTTC
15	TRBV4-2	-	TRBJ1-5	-	CASSQIFQGRQPQHF	TGTGCCAGCAGCCAAATCTTCCAGGGGCGGCAGCCCCAGCATTTT
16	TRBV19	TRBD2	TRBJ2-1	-	CATEASGLYSYNEQFF	TGTGCCACGGAGGCTAGCGGACTTTACTCCTACAATGAGCAGTTCTTC
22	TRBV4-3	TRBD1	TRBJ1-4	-	CASSQDTAVGTGDFETNEKLFF	TGCGCCAGCAGCCAAGATACCGCCGTTGGGACAGGGGATTTTGAGACTAATGAAAAACTGTTTTTT
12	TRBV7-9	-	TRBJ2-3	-	CASERGGDTQYF	TGTGCCAGCGAAAGAGGGGGAGATACGCAGTATTTT
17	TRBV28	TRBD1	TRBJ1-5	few	CASSLETGGGGNQPQHF	TGTGCCAGCAGTCTCGAGACAGGGGGAGGCGGCAATCAGCCCCAGCATTTT
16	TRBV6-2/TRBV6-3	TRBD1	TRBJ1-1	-	CASSYLPGQGNTEAFF	TGTGCCAGCAGTTACCTTCCGGGACAGGGGAACACTGAAGCTTTCTTT
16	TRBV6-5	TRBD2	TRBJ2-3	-	CASSFLAGISTDTQYF	TGTGCCAGCAGTTTCCTAGCGGGGATTAGCACAGATACGCAGTATTTT
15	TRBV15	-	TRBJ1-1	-	CATSRETAMNTEAFF	TGTGCCACCAGCAGAGAGACAGCGATGAACACTGAAGCTTTCTTT
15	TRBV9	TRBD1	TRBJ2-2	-	CASSDRQGTSGELFF	TGTGCCAGCAGCGACCGACAGGGGACGTCCGGGGAGCTGTTTTTT
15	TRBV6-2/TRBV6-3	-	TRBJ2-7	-	CASSRGRDAFLWQYF	TGTGCCAGCAGTCGCGGCAGGGATGCTTTTCTTTGGCAGTACTTC
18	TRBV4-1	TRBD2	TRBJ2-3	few	CASRDLGSSGTSTDTQYF	TGCGCCAGCAGGGACCTGGGGTCTAGCGGGACTAGCACAGATACGCAGTATTTT
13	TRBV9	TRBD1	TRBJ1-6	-	CASNGQGDSPLHF	TGTGCCAGCAATGGACAGGGGGATTCACCCCTCCACTTT
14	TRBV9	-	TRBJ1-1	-	CASSVVESRTEAFF	TGTGCCAGCAGCGTAGTTGAGTCGAGAACTGAAGCTTTCTTT
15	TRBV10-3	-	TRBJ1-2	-	CAISESQGMGYGYTF	TGTGCCATCAGTGAGTCGCAGGGGATGGGCTATGGCTACACCTTC
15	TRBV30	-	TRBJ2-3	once	CAWTGRGAGRDTQYF	TGTGCCTGGACGGGTCGAGGGGCGGGAAGGGATACGCAGTATTTT
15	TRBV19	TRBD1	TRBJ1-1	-	CASSTLGTGVPEAFF	TGTGCCAGTAGTACTCTTGGGACAGGGGTGCCTGAAGCTTTCTTT
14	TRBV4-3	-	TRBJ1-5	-	CASSLRVGNQPQHF	TGCGCCAGCAGCCTGAGGGTTGGCAATCAGCCCCAGCATTTT
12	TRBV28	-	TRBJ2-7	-	CASSLARSEQYF	TGTGCCAGCAGTTTGGCCCGGAGCGAGCAGTACTTC
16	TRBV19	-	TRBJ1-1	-	CASSATPQGLGTEAFF	TGTGCCAGTAGTGCCACACCCCAGGGGCTCGGCACTGAAGCTTTCTTT
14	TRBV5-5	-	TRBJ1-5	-	CASSSTGINQPQHF	TGTGCCAGCAGCTCTACAGGGATAAATCAGCCCCAGCATTTT
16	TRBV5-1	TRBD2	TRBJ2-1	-	CASSWLTSGAHNEQFF	TGCGCCAGCAGCTGGCTTACTAGCGGGGCGCACAATGAGCAGTTCTTC
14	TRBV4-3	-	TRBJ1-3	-	CASSLSTVGNTIYF	TGCGCCAGCAGCCTCTCCACGGTGGGAAACACCATATATTTT
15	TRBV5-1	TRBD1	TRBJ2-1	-	CASSTGGTGGGEQFF	TGCGCCAGCAGCACGGGCGGGACAGGGGGCGGTGAGCAGTTCTTC
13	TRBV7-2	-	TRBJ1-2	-	CASSFGGQGGYTF	TGTGCCAGCAGCTTCGGAGGGCAGGGTGGCTACACCTTC
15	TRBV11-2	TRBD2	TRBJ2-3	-	CASTRLAGGVDTQYF	TGTGCCAGCACCAGACTAGCGGGAGGGGTCGATACGCAGTATTTT
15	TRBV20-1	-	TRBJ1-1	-	CSASSLQVDKTEAFF	TGCAGTGCTAGTTCCTTACAGGTCGATAAAACTGAAGCTTTCTTT
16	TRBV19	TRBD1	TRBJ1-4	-	CASSIGQGATNEKLFF	TGTGCCAGTAGTATTGGTCAGGGGGCAACTAATGAAAAACTGTTTTTT
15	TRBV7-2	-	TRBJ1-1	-	CASSLGGGMNTEAFF	TGTGCCAGCAGCTTAGGTGGGGGCATGAACACTGAAGCTTTCTTT
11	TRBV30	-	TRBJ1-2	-	CAWSDFIAYTF	TGTGCCTGGAGTGATTTTATAGCCTACACCTTC
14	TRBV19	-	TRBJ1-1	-	CASSIGGGGTEAFF	TGTGCCAGTAGTATCGGTGGGGGGGGCACTGAAGCTTTCTTT
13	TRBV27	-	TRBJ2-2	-	CASPFLVAGELFF	TGTGCCAGCCCGTTCCTAGTCGCCGGGGAGCTGTTTTTT
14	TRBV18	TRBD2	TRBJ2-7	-	CASSPGLSSYEQYF	TGTGCCAGCTCACCGGGACTAAGCTCCTACGAGCAGTACTTC
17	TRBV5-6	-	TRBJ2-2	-	CASSFRLGQMNTGELFF	TGTGCCAGCAGCTTCAGGCTAGGACAGATGAACACCGGGGAGCTGTTTTTT
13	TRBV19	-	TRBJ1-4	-	CASHRGRGEKLFF	TGTGCCAGCCACCGGGGTCGAGGGGAAAAACTGTTTTTT
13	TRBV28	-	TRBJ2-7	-	CASTGLLPYEQYF	TGTGCCAGCACAGGCCTGTTGCCCTACGAGCAGTACTTC
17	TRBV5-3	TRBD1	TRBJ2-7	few	CARSLAQTGDRSYEQYF	TGTGCCAGAAGCTTGGCCCAGACAGGGGACCGCTCCTACGAGCAGTACTTC
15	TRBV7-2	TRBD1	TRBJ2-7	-	CASSVVQGANYEQYF	TGTGCCAGCAGCGTCGTGCAGGGGGCAAATTACGAGCAGTACTTC
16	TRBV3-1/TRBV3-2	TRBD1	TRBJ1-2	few	CASSQQGQGAFYGYTF	TGTGCCAGCAGCCAACAGGGACAGGGGGCTTTTTATGGCTACACCTTC